A selection of T cell receptor beta chains follows, all from one sample in a study of cytomegalovirus exposure and HLA in healthy donors. The method was immunoSEQ multiplex PCR; TCRdb's version includes in-frame clones alone and lacks a portion of them. The table includes approximately 220,000 clones, roughly 83% detected once. What was sequenced was PBMCs. These receptors all stem from a girl aged 10 to 17 in good health and CMV-seronegative. Each CDR3 is given with its conserved first and last residue. D genes are given only for firm matches. A clone size is listed for some rows: how often the clone was seen (once, few, many), or a class if it is expanded.

TRBJ2-5	TRBV5-7	NA	NA	16	CASSPGPYLGGETQYF	TGTGCCAGCAGCCCCGGCCCTTACCTGGGAGGAGAGACCCAGTACTTC
TRBJ2-1	TRBV6-1	NA	TRBD1	18	CASSEANRLGQGNNEQFF	TGTGCCAGCAGTGAAGCGAACCGGTTGGGACAGGGGAACAATGAGCAGTTCTTC
TRBJ2-5	TRBV10-3	NA	TRBD2	20	CAISEPRLTSGGARQETQYF	TGTGCCATCAGTGAGCCCAGACTCACTAGCGGGGGGGCCCGCCAAGAGACCCAGTACTTC
TRBJ2-3	TRBV28	NA	TRBD1	17	CASSFPRDRGFRDTQYF	TGTGCCAGCAGTTTCCCCCGGGACAGGGGTTTTAGAGATACGCAGTATTTT
TRBJ2-7	TRBV6-5	few	TRBD1	13	CATGQGGLVEQYF	TGTGCCACAGGACAGGGCGGATTGGTCGAGCAGTACTTC
TRBJ2-3	TRBV9	NA	TRBD2	15	CASSYSGGDTDTQYF	TGTGCCAGCAGCTATAGCGGGGGGGACACAGATACGCAGTATTTT
TRBJ1-5	TRBV4-2	NA	NA	16	CASSQGEGISNQPQHF	TGTGCCAGCAGCCAAGGGGAGGGAATTAGCAATCAGCCCCAGCATTTT
TRBJ2-7	TRBV28	NA	TRBD1	16	CASSLLKAGQGFKQYF	TGTGCCAGCAGTTTACTAAAGGCGGGACAGGGTTTTAAGCAGTACTTC
TRBJ2-5	TRBV18	NA	NA	14	CASSPVSGQETQYF	TGTGCCAGCTCACCTGTTTCGGGACAAGAGACCCAGTACTTC
TRBJ1-2	TRBV5-1	NA	TRBD1	11	CASRQGYGYTF	TGCGCCAGTCGACAGGGCTATGGCTACACCTTC
TRBJ2-7	TRBV18	NA	TRBD1	15	CATKTGTGSSYEQYF	TGTGCCACCAAAACCGGGACAGGGAGCTCCTACGAGCAGTACTTC
TRBJ2-6	TRBV6-4	NA	TRBD1	16	CASSTGGGSGANVLTF	TGTGCCAGCTCAACAGGGGGCGGCTCTGGGGCCAACGTCCTGACTTTC
TRBJ2-7	TRBV6-1	NA	NA	13	CASSEAAGAEQYF	TGTGCCAGCAGTGAAGCTGCAGGGGCCGAGCAGTACTTC
TRBJ1-1	TRBV19	NA	NA	13	CASSTTIRTEAFF	TGTGCCAGTAGTACAACTATCCGGACTGAAGCTTTCTTT
TRBJ1-1	TRBV9	NA	TRBD1	15	CASSAGQVLNTEAFF	TGTGCCAGCAGCGCGGGACAGGTTCTAAACACTGAAGCTTTCTTT
TRBJ1-1	TRBV5-8	NA	NA	13	CASRSRAGTEAFF	TGTGCCAGCAGGTCCAGGGCAGGGACTGAAGCTTTCTTT
TRBJ2-3	TRBV7-3	NA	TRBD2	13	CASSLGTSYAQYF	TGTGCCAGCAGCTTAGGGACTAGCTATGCGCAGTATTTT
TRBJ1-2	TRBV25-1	NA	TRBD1	13	CASSERDRDGYTF	TGTGCCAGCAGTGAACGGGACAGAGATGGCTACACCTTC
TRBJ2-5	TRBV5-1	NA	NA	14	CASSLGQNQETQYF	TGCGCCAGCAGCTTGGGGCAGAACCAAGAGACCCAGTACTTC
TRBJ2-7	TRBV18	NA	NA	14	CASSPYEAAYEQYF	TGTGCCAGCTCACCATACGAGGCAGCCTACGAGCAGTACTTC
TRBJ1-1	TRBV29-1	NA	NA	13	CSSNKNVLTEAFF	TGCAGCTCGAACAAAAACGTGTTGACTGAAGCTTTCTTT
TRBJ2-5	TRBV6-5	NA	TRBD2	13	CASGGGMQETQYF	TGTGCCAGCGGGGGGGGGATGCAAGAGACCCAGTACTTC
TRBJ2-5	TRBV5-1	NA	NA	14	CASRQGTVGETQYF	TGCGCCAGCAGACAGGGTACGGTGGGGGAGACCCAGTACTTC
TRBJ1-5	TRBV6-5	few	NA	13	CASSSRTDRPQHF	TGTGCCAGCAGTTCCAGAACCGACAGGCCCCAGCATTTT
TRBJ1-3	TRBV5-6	NA	NA	17	CASSFRQSRLSGNTIYF	TGTGCCAGCAGCTTTCGTCAATCGCGGCTCTCTGGAAACACCATATATTTT
TRBJ2-1	TRBV28	NA	TRBD2	15	CASGTAAGVDNEQFF	TGTGCCAGCGGGACCGCGGCGGGGGTCGACAATGAGCAGTTCTTC
TRBJ1-4	TRBV19	NA	NA	13	CASRDFAPEKLFF	TGTGCCAGCCGCGATTTTGCGCCTGAAAAACTGTTTTTT
TRBJ2-5	TRBV7-3	NA	TRBD1	14	CASSLRGLGETQYF	TGTGCCAGCAGCTTGAGGGGGCTTGGGGAGACCCAGTACTTC
TRBJ2-2	TRBV28	once	TRBD1	15	CASRGTGTGIRELFF	TGTGCCAGCAGAGGAACCGGGACAGGGATTAGGGAACTGTTTTTT
TRBJ2-1	TRBV7-2	NA	TRBD1	14	CASRLGQGAAEQFF	TGTGCCAGCAGACTGGGACAGGGCGCGGCTGAGCAGTTCTTC
TRBJ2-3	TRBV27	NA	TRBD2	16	CASSPYHPSGRDTQYF	TGTGCCAGCAGTCCGTACCATCCTAGCGGGAGAGATACGCAGTATTTT